The 16 T cell receptor beta chains in this list originate from one sample, sequenced in a study of blood T cell repertoires in COVID-19. The method was immunoSEQ multiplex PCR; TCRdb's version includes in-frame clones alone and lacks a portion of them. The profile shows some 99,000 clones, 70% to 90% of them singletons. The sequenced sample consisted of peripheral blood. These receptors all stem from a man between 70 and 80 years old with acute or convalescent COVID-19.

V usage is TRBV27 and J usage is TRBJ1-3; 7 bases are shared with TRBD1. Germline assignment: CDR1 MNHEY and CDR2 SMNVEV (reference sequence). The CDR3 contains 15 residues. After removal of 2 bases from V and 2 bases from J, the junction contained 3 bases not matched to a gene. The CDR3 protein is CASSLGQGAGNTIYF. The CDR3 DNA is TGTGCCAGCAGTTTAGGGCAGGGGGCTGGAAACACCATATATTTT.

The chain recombines TRBV5-4 with TRBJ1-2; the D gene is possibly TRBD1 (6 bases). The ends were cut back, 0 bases at V and 4 bases at J, with 13 bases in the middle. Germline CDR1 reads SGHNT; CDR2 reads YYREEE (reference sequence). The CDR3 runs 15 residues. CDR3 amino acids: CASSLGTDRRYGYTF. The CDR3 nucleotides are TGTGCCAGCAGCTTGGGGACAGATCGCCGCTATGGCTACACCTTC.

The gene calls are TRBV2 and TRBJ2-1, with D maybe TRBD1 (5 bases). The germline V and J ends were trimmed by 2 bases and 8 bases, with 7 bases remaining between them. The length of the CDR3 is 12 residues. The germline V gene encodes CDR1 SNHLY and CDR2 FYNNEI. The CDR3 region has the DNA TGTGCCAGCAGTGAACAAGGGGATGAGCAGTTCTTC. Amino acid sequence: CASSEQGDEQFF.

The chain is built from TRBV9 and TRBJ2-7, with TRBD1 as a possible D gene (5 bases). V lost 0 bases, J lost 1 base, and 29 bases lay in between. The CDR3 contains 21 residues. CDR1 is SGDLS, CDR2 YYNGEE, per germline. CDR3 amino acids: CASSVGAPFSTRRVPSYEQYF. CDR3 sequence (DNA): TGTGCCAGCAGCGTAGGAGCCCCTTTTTCAACCCGCAGGGTCCCTTCCTACGAGCAGTACTTC.

This chain uses TRBV27 with TRBJ2-1; 8 positions agree with TRBD1. The CDR3 totals 16 residues. Germline CDR1 and CDR2: MNHEY and SMNVEV (reference sequence). V lost 5 bases, J lost 3 bases, and 9 bases stayed unmatched. In DNA, the CDR3 is TGTGCCAGCAGTCCCCTGGGACAGGACTTCTACAATGAGCAGTTCTTC. Its translation is CASSPLGQDFYNEQFF.

The chain has TRBV10-2 and TRBJ2-2; tentatively, D is TRBD1 (5 bases). V was clipped by 5 bases and J by 3 bases, with 31 bases between them. CDR3 length: 21 amino acids. From germline, CDR1 is WSHSY and CDR2 SAAADI. CDR3: CASSTWFDGNRPGWDTGELFF. Here the CDR3 DNA reads TGCGCCAGCAGTACGTGGTTCGATGGAAACAGGCCCGGATGGGACACCGGGGAGCTGTTTTTT.

V is TRBV19 and J is TRBJ2-5; 7 bases are shared with TRBD2. The germline gives CDR1 LNHDA, CDR2 SQIVND (reference sequence). The CDR3 runs 12 residues. J gave up 4 bases and V 10 bases, and 6 bases lay outside the gene matches. CDR3 loop: CATSRGGETQYF. CDR3 bases: TGTGCCACCTCACGCGGGGGAGAGACCCAGTACTTC.

The genes are TRBV7-9 and TRBJ1-1; D call uncertain. CDR3 size: 14 residues. With 0 bases removed from V and 5 bases from J, the gap between germline ends came to 10 bases. CDR1 and CDR2 from the germline V gene are SEHNR and FQNEAQ (reference sequence). CDR3 DNA sequence: TGTGCCAGCAGCTTAGCGATCCGGGGAACTGAAGCTTTCTTT. Its translation is CASSLAIRGTEAFF.

The chain uses TRBV7-6 and TRBJ1-4, with 7 bases aligning to TRBD1. V shed 4 bases and J 4 bases; nucleotides not matched to a gene: 12. The germline CDR1 and CDR2 sequences are SGHVS and FNYEAQ. CDR3 length equals 17 residues. CDR3 amino acids: CASSSGQALSYNEKLFF. The CDR3 nucleotides are TGTGCCAGCAGCTCCGGACAGGCCTTGTCTTATAATGAAAAACTGTTTTTT.

The chain is built from TRBV3-1 (or the pseudogene TRBV3-2) and TRBJ1-3; the match to TRBD1 covers 8 bases. V trimming: 1 base; J trimming: 4 bases; junction bases outside the gene matches: 3. This CDR3 region has 15 residues. Germline lookup yields CDR1 LGHDT and CDR2 YNNKEL (reference sequence). The CDR3 sequence: CASSQVDRGGNTIYF. The CDR3 region has the DNA TGTGCCAGCAGCCAAGTCGACAGGGGAGGAAACACCATATATTTT.

The chain couples TRBV5-1 to TRBJ2-7; 7 bases are shared with TRBD2. V shed 2 bases and J 6 bases; nucleotides not matched to a gene: 8. CDR1 SGHRS and CDR2 YFSETQ come from the germline V gene. The CDR3 contains 14 residues. The CDR3 is CASSFGAGDREQYF. For the CDR3, the DNA is TGCGCCAGCAGCTTCGGTGCGGGGGATCGCGAGCAGTACTTC.

The chain uses TRBV6-4 and TRBJ1-5, with a tentative D call TRBD1 (6 bases). The germline V gene encodes CDR1 MRHNA and CDR2 SNTAGT. Trimming removed 6 bases from V and 4 bases from J, with 13 bases in between. The CDR3 sequence is 14 residues long. CDR3 in DNA: TGTGCCAGCAGCAGGACAGCGACGAATCAGCCCCAGCATTTT. The encoded protein is CASSRTATNQPQHF.

V is TRBV27 and J is TRBJ2-2; D possibly corresponds to TRBD2 (7 bases). CDR3 size: 15 residues. V was cut by 2 bases and J by 4 bases, with 11 bases left in between. Germline assignment: CDR1 MNHEY and CDR2 SMNVEV (reference sequence). Written as DNA, the CDR3 is TGTGCCAGCAGTTTAGCGGGGGCGGGCACCGGGGAGCTGTTTTTT. This codes for CASSLAGAGTGELFF.

This sequence joins TRBV10-1 and TRBJ1-6, with TRBD1 matching 7 bases. The V and J ends lost 4 bases and 5 bases, in that order; junction bases with no gene match: 2. CDR1 is WNHNN, CDR2 SYGVQD, per germline (reference sequence). The length of the CDR3 is 14 residues. CDR3 nucleotides: TGCGCCAGCAGTGTGGGACAGAATAATTCACCCCTCCACTTT. Translating gives CASSVGQNNSPLHF.

The V gene is TRBV28, the J gene TRBJ1-2; the match to TRBD1 covers 9 bases. The length of the CDR3 is 16 residues. Germline V gives CDR1 MDHEN, CDR2 SYDVKM. V shed 2 bases, J shed 6 bases, and the junction held 10 bases outside the gene matches. In DNA form, the CDR3 reads TGTGCCAGCAGTTTAGCCGGGACAGGGTTTTTGGATGGCTACACCTTC. It encodes CASSLAGTGFLDGYTF.

The chain employs TRBV6-5 and TRBJ1-1; a possible D gene is TRBD1 (6 bases). Germline-derived CDR1 and CDR2 are MNHEY and SVGAGI. This CDR3 is built from 14 residues. With 2 bases removed from V and 6 bases from J, the gap between germline ends came to 13 bases. CDR3 sequence (DNA): TGTGCCAGCAGTTACCATATTACAGGGTCTGAAGCTTTCTTT. Protein sequence: CASSYHITGSEAFF.